This entry features one TCR beta chain sequence. The antigen it recognizes is unknown. Qualities for individual bases were not recorded, and no much larger clone is one base off. There are 13 amino acids in the CDR3, from cysteine to phenylalanine inclusive. The kept DNA is CDR3 alone, 39 bases in frame from the first base. Unmatched junction bases come to 4, with V trimmed by 4 bases and J by 7 bases. This specimen comes from a study of blood T cell repertoires in COVID-19 (dated by TCRdb to about 2020). Describing the broader study: Samples covering the acute and convalescent phases of COVID-19 were provided by collaborators in the United States, Italy and Spain. The prospective study material was composed of cDNA or gDNA derived from T cells, B-cell-depleted T cells, or PBMCs. A de-identified subject ID, COVID-19 status, age in years and sex were almost always included in the sample metadata. The samples were drawn from the first 160 participants of the ongoing ImmuneRACE study and from some 1,300 subjects provided by 6 global collaborators. Subjects who had been exposed to COVID-19, were actively infected with it, or had recovered from it provided the deeply sampled blood TCRbeta repertoires that made up the dataset. Where HLA class I and class II types were available, the types were taken from metadata supplied by the sample provider, not from assay-based typing. The repertoires were released in a freely available public database meant as a resource for research on the immune response to SARS-CoV-2. General findings and caveats noted by the study authors: Clinical and demographic metadata were provided uncurated, with the amount varying by source and participant.

TCRbeta CDR3 regions were amplified from genomic DNA by means of the immunoSEQ Assay, a bias-controlled multiplex PCR. The authors' pipeline ran thus. The number of nucleated cells in each sample was estimated by amplification of reference gene primers within the assay. To quantify the absolute abundance of each unique TCRbeta CDR3 rearrangement, sequence reads were collapsed and filtered. Productive Simpson clonality was computed per sample as the square root of Simpson's diversity index over productive rearrangements. The source is immuneACCESS, and TCRdb retained only in-frame sequences with V and J called. Part of the clones is not carried over; for the studies checked, unresolved V genes explain less than half of this, and the remainder is unexplained. V and J calls and clone size come straight from that table; D and trimming were deduced from the DNA. Across this sample there are around 200,000 clones, with approximately 82% seen only once. 2.9% of the sample belongs to the ten largest clones.

Collaborating institutions collected whole blood in K2EDTA tubes following their own protocols. Collaborator samples were shipped for TCRbeta analysis as frozen whole blood, isolated PBMCs, or DNA extracted from either sample type. The receptor was derived from a man aged 50-59 years with active or convalescent COVID-19. Material for sequencing was peripheral blood. The rearrangement combines TRBV12-3 or TRBV12-4 with TRBJ2-1, with 7 bases aligning to TRBD1. DNA sequence: TGTGCCAGCAGTTCGGGACAGTTGAATGAGCAGTTCTTC. It translates to CASSSGQLNEQFF.